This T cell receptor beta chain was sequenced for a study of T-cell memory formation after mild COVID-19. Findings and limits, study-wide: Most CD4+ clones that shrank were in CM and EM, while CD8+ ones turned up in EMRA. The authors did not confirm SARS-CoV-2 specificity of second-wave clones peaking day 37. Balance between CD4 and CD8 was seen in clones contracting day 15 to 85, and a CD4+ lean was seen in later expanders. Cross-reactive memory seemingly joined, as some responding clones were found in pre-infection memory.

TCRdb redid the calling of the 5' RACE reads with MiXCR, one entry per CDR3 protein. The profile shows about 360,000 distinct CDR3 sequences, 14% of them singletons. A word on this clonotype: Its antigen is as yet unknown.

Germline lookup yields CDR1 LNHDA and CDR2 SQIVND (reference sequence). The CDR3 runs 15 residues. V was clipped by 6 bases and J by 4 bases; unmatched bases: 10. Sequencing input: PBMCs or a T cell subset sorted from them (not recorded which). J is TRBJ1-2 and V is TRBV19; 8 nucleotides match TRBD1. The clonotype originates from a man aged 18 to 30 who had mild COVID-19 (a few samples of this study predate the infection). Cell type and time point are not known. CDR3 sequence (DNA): TGTGCCAGTAGGGCGGACAGGGTGTCTGCCTATGGCTACACCTTC. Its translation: CASRADRVSAYGYTF.